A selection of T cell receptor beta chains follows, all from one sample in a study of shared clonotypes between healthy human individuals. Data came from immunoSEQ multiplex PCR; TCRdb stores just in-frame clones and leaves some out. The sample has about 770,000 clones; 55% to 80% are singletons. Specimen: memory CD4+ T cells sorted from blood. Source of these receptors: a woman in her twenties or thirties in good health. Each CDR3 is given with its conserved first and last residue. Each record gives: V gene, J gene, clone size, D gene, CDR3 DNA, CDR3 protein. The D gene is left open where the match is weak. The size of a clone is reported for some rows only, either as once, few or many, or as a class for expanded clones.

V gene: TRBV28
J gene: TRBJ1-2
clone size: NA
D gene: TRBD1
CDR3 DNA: TGTGCCAGCAGTTTGGGCCCTACGGACAGGGGGCGGCTCTATGGCTACACCTTC
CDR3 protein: CASSLGPTDRGRLYGYTF

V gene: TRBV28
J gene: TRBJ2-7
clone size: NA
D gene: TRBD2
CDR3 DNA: TGTGCCAGCGAGACTAGCGGGAAAGCCTACGAGCAGTACTTC
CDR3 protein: CASETSGKAYEQYF

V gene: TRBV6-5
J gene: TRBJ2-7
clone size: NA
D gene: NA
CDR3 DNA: TGTGCCAGCAGTTACTCGAGAGTCTTTGAGCAGTACTTC
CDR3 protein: CASSYSRVFEQYF

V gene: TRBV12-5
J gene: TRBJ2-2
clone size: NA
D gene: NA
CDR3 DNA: TGTGCTAGTGGTTTGGTAAGGAAGGGTCTTTTCGGGAAACACCAAGACACCGGGGAGCTGTTTTTT
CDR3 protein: CASGLVRKGLFGKHQDTGELFF

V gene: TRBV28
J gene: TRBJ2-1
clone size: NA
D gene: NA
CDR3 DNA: TGTGCCAGCAGTCCCTGGGCTGGTAGCCGGATTGTAAACAATGAGCAGTTCTTC
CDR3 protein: CASSPWAGSRIVNNEQFF

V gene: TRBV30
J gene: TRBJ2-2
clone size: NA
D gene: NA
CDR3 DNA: TGTGCCTGGGACAGCAGGAACACCGGGGAGCTGTTTTTT
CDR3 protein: CAWDSRNTGELFF

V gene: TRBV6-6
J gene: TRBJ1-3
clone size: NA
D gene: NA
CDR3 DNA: TGTGCCAGCAGTCCCCCGGACACTTACTCTGGAAACACCATATATTTT
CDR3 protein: CASSPPDTYSGNTIYF

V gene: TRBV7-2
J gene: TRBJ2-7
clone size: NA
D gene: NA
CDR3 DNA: TGTGCCAGCAGCCCCCAGAGGGTAGCCTACGAGCAGTACTTC
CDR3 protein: CASSPQRVAYEQYF

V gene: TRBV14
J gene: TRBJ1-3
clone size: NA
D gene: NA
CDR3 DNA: TGTGCCAGCAGCCACCCTTCGGGAAACACCATATATTTT
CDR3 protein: CASSHPSGNTIYF

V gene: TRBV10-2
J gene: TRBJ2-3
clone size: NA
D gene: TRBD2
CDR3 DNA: TGCGCCAGCATGGGGACTAGCGATACGCAGTATTTT
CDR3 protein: CASMGTSDTQYF

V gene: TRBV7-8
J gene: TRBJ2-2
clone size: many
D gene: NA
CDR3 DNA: TGTGCCAGCAGCTTAATCGGGGACGGGACCGGGGAGCTGTTTTTT
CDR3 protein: CASSLIGDGTGELFF

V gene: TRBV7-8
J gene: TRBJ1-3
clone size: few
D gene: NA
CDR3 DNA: TGTGCCAGCAGCCCCAGAGGCGACTCTGGAAACACCATATATTTT
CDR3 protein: CASSPRGDSGNTIYF

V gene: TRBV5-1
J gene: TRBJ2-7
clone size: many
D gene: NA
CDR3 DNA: TGCGCCAGCAGCTTGACAATGAGTGGGTACGAGCAGTACTTC
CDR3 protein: CASSLTMSGYEQYF

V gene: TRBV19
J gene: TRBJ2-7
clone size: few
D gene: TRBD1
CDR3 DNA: TGTGCCAGTAGCCAAGGGGGACAGGGGTCCTACGAGCAGTACTTC
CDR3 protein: CASSQGGQGSYEQYF

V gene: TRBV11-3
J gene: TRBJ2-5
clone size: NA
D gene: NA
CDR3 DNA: TGTGCCAGCAGCTTAGGACTCGCAGAGACCCAGTACTTC
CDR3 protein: CASSLGLAETQYF

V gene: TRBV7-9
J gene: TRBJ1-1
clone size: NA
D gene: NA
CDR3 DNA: TGTGCCAGCAGCCCAGGAAGCACTGAAGCTTTCTTT
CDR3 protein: CASSPGSTEAFF

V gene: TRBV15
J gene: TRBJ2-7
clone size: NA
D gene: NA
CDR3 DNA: TGTGCCACCAGCGAGGGTTCTCTCGGCTCCTACGAGCAGTACTTC
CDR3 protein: CATSEGSLGSYEQYF

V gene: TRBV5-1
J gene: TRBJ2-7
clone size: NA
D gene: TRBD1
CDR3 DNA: TGCGCCAGCGGACCTGGACAGGGCGAGCAGTACTTC
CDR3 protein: CASGPGQGEQYF

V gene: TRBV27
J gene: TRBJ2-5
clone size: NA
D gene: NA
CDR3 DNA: TGTGCCAGCAGTTTAAACAGGTTAAAAGAGACCCAGTACTTC
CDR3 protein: CASSLNRLKETQYF

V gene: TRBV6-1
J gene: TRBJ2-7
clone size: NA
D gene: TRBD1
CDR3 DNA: TGTGCCAGCACCGTCGACAGGGGGATCGGCGAGCAGTACTTC
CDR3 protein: CASTVDRGIGEQYF

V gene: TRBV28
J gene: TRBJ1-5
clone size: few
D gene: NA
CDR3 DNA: TGTGCCAGCGGGGACGGACCTCGGGCCCAGCATTTT
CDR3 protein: CASGDGPRAQHF

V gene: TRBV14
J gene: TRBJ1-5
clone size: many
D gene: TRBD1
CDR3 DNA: TGTGCCAGCAGCCAAGTCCAGGACAGGGGAATTGAGAGCAATCAGCCCCAGCATTTT
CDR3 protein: CASSQVQDRGIESNQPQHF

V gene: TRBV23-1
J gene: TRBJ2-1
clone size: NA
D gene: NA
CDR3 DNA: TGCGCCAGCAGTCAATCGTTCGGGACGCCCCCAAGGAATGAGCAGTTCTTC
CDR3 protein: CASSQSFGTPPRNEQFF

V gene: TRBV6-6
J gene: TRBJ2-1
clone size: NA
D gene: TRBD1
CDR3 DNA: TGTGCCAGCATAGGGGACAGAGACTACAATGAGCAGTTCTTC
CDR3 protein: CASIGDRDYNEQFF

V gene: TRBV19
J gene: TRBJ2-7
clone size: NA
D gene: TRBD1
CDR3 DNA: TGTGCCAGTAGTTCCCGGACAGGGGGCTACGAGCAGTACTTC
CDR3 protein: CASSSRTGGYEQYF

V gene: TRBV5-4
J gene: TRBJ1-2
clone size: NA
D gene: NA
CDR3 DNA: TGTGCCAGCAGCACCTCAGACGGATATGGCTACACCTTC
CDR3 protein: CASSTSDGYGYTF

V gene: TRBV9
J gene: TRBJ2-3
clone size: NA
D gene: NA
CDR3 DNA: TGTGCCAGCAGCGAAAGATCCGTTATTGGTCGAGGGGGGCAGTATTTT
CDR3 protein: CASSERSVIGRGGQYF

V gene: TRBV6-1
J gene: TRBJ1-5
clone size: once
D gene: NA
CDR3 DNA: TGTGCCAGCAGTGAAGGACAGCTCAATCAGCCCCAGCATTTT
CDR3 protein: CASSEGQLNQPQHF

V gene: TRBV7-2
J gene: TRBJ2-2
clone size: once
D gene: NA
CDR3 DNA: TGTGCCAGCAGCTGGGGTAGCGGATACACCGGGGAGCTGTTTTTT
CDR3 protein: CASSWGSGYTGELFF

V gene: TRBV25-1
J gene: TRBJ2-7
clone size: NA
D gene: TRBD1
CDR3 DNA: TGTGCCAGCAGTGTAGGACAGGGGTTCGAGCAGTACTTC
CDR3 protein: CASSVGQGFEQYF

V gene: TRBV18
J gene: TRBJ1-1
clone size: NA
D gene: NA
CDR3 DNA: TGTGCCAGCTCACCACGGTCACAGATAACTGAAGCTTTCTTT
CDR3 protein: CASSPRSQITEAFF

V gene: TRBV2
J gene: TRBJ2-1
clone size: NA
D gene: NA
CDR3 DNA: TGTGCCAGCAGTGAAACGGGCCGGGCTTTTAGGTATGAGCAGTTCTTC
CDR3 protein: CASSETGRAFRYEQFF